The present TCR beta chain was sequenced within a study of blood T cell repertoires in COVID-19 (dated by TCRdb to 2020 to 2021). Describing the broader study: Samples from collaborators originated in the United States, Italy and Spain and spanned both the acute and convalescent phases of COVID-19. The prospective study material was composed of cDNA or gDNA derived from T cells, B-cell-depleted T cells, or PBMCs. The samples were drawn from the first 160 participants of the ongoing ImmuneRACE study and from under 1,500 subjects provided by 6 global collaborators. Nearly every sample came with metadata listing a de-identified subject ID, COVID-19 status, age in years and sex. Subjects who had been exposed to COVID-19, were actively infected with it, or had recovered from it provided the deeply sampled blood TCRbeta repertoires that made up the dataset. The repertoires were released in a freely available public database meant as a resource for research on the immune response to SARS-CoV-2. HLA class I and class II types, where available, came from metadata supplied by the sample provider rather than from assay-based typing.

With regard to this clone: Its antigen is unknown. No clone much larger than this one lies a single base away; base qualities are absent.

Collaborating institutions collected whole blood in K2EDTA tubes following their own protocols. For TCRbeta analysis, collaborators shipped samples in one of three forms: frozen whole blood, isolated PBMCs, or DNA extracted from either of those sample types. Trimming costs V 3 bases and J 3 bases, and their ends lie 14 bases apart. From its cysteine to its phenylalanine, the CDR3 spans 15 amino acids. Only the CDR3 DNA stays, 45 bases, in frame from base 1. The germline V gene yields SNHLY for CDR1 and FYNNEI for CDR2. TCRbeta CDR3 regions were amplified from genomic DNA by means of the immunoSEQ Assay, a bias-controlled multiplex PCR. The paper's processing steps were these. The number of nucleated cells in each sample was estimated by amplification of reference gene primers within the assay. To quantify the absolute abundance of each unique TCRbeta CDR3 rearrangement, sequence reads were collapsed and filtered. Productive Simpson clonality was computed per sample as the square root of Simpson's diversity index over productive rearrangements. Not all clones reach the TCRdb copy of this immuneACCESS table, which keeps in-frame sequences only. Checked studies attribute under half of the gap to unresolved V genes and leave the rest unexplained. V and J calls and clone size are given by that table; D and trimming were obtained from the DNA. Here the sample has about 320,000 clones; around 85% occur a single time. The top ten constitute 7.2% of the sample.

Results the study describes overall, beyond this receptor: The quantity of clinical and demographic metadata differed by source and by participant and was supplied without curation.

The V and J segments used are TRBV2 and TRBJ1-1, with TRBD1 tentatively as D gene (5 bases match). The receptor was isolated from a human donor in a cohort sampled during active COVID-19. The sequencing sample was made of peripheral blood. The CDR3 here reads CASSDSQGGDTEAFF. The DNA is as follows: TGTGCCAGCAGTGATTCCCAGGGTGGGGACACTGAAGCTTTCTTT.